The 2 T cell receptor beta chains reported below all come from one sample, sequenced in a study of CD8+ T cells in alopecia areata. After isolation, RNA underwent reverse transcription to generate cDNA as the sequencing template. The protocol was immunoSEQ multiplex PCR, while the TCRdb copy is restricted to in-frame clones and leaves out a portion. The sample gives approximately 180,000 clones, around three fifths of which show up once; 0.85% to 1.3% is in the top ten. Treatment in this sample: oral pan-JAK inhibitor, 5-10 mg twice daily. Sequencing was performed on CD4+ T cells sorted from blood, taken at week 24, from a patient treated with tofacitinib. These receptors all stem from a human donor with alopecia areata.

In this sample, this clone turned up a few times. V usage is TRBV6-4 and J usage is TRBJ1-4, with 8 positions matching TRBD1. V shed 6 bases, J shed 10 bases, and the junction held 10 bases outside the gene matches. CDR1 is MRHNA, CDR2 SNTAGT, per germline. The CDR3 length is 14 residues. CDR3 amino acids: CASSQDRASGKLFF. CDR3 nucleotide sequence: TGTGCCAGCAGCCAGGACAGGGCTTCGGGAAAACTGTTTTTT.

This clone was recorded only once. The chain joins TRBV27 to TRBJ2-7; TRBD1 matches 9 bases. CDR1 and CDR2 (germline): MNHEY, SMNVEV (reference sequence). V lost 4 bases and J lost 5; bases outside the gene matches: 6. The CDR3 covers 14 residues. CDR3: CASSWERDRDEQYF. The CDR3 DNA is TGTGCCAGCAGTTGGGAAAGGGACAGGGACGAGCAGTACTTC.